A few counts support the clone carrying this T cell receptor beta chain. No antigen is known for it. Described treatment: oral pan-JAK inhibitor, 5-10 mg twice daily. Lesional scalp tissue (obtained by punch biopsy) and peripheral blood were collected from alopecia areata patients. This entry comes from a study of CD8+ T cells in alopecia areata. Study-wide points: Higher clonality and more expanded CD8+ clones appeared in lesional than normal scalp. Sequencing of scalp tissue also captures the resident alphabeta T cells of normal skin.

V lost 5 bases to trimming and J lost 8 bases, with 19 bases between them. The germline V gene has CDR1 SGHTA and CDR2 FQGNSA. The CDR3 runs to 15 residues. The authors extracted RNA and reverse transcribed it into cDNA as the sequencing template. Sequenced by immunoSEQ multiplex PCR; TCRdb stores in-frame clones only, minus some. The sample consists of 3,500 to 5,500 clones, roughly 60% of them appearing once. This sample comprised skin, obtained at approximately week 36, from a patient treated with tofacitinib. The clonotype originates from a human donor with alopecia areata. This chain connects TRBV7-2 to TRBJ2-1, with D tentatively TRBD1 (6 bases). Written as DNA, the CDR3 is TGTGCCAGCAGCCTCAATGCCGGACAGCACGATGAGCAGTTCTTC. It translates to CASSLNAGQHDEQFF.